This T cell receptor (beta chain) was captured in a study of shared clonotypes between healthy human individuals. This clone was picked up one time. Every unsorted PBMC PCR replicate was loaded with 300 ng DNA, roughly 32,000 T cell genomes. Sequencing was performed on unsorted PBMC DNA using ten immunoSEQ deep assay plates. Authors' analysis steps: Filtering of immunoSEQ junctional sequences could not match full-length read filtering. The method was immunoSEQ multiplex PCR; TCRdb's version includes in-frame clones alone and lacks a portion of them. The V and J calls and the clone size are those of that table, but D and trimming were determined from the DNA. The table has around 430,000 clones, around 79% seen once; the top ten hold approximately 13%. Sequencing used PBMCs. The TCR originated in a woman in her forties in good health. Some clones in this sample may be carry-over from other donors' samples.

This CDR3 reads CASSLVQGLTDTQYF. The CDR3 DNA is TGCGCCAGCAGCTTGGTTCAGGGTCTCACAGATACGCAGTATTTT. The genes are TRBV5-1 and TRBJ2-3; TRBD1 is a possible D gene (5 bases). Germline CDR1 is SGHRS and CDR2 is YFSETQ. Trimming shortened V by 0 bases and J by 2 bases, and 10 bases separated the two germline ends. This CDR3 has 15 residues.